This T cell receptor beta chain was sequenced in a study of shared clonotypes between healthy human individuals. About this clone: Other DNA sequences in this sample translate to the same CDR3.

Each cell subset's genomic DNA was divided evenly among several immunoSEQ plates. Repertoires were generated with immunoSEQ multiplex PCR, while TCRdb's copy carries only in-frame clones and drops some. The sample shows nearly 1,000,000 clones, over 75% of them seen only once. Germline V gene sequence: CDR1 SGHTA, CDR2 FQGNSA. The trim removed 5 bases at V and 3 bases at J, leaving 5 bases unmatched. The CDR3 consists of 15 residues. The sequence was obtained from a young man in good health. The chain carries TRBV7-2 and TRBJ2-3; 10 bases are a match to TRBD2. The material sequenced was memory CD4+ T cells sorted from blood. The sample's subset: CD45RA-negative fraction. As DNA, the CDR3 is TGTGCCAGCAGCCCTAGCGGGAGAGTTACAGATACGCAGTATTTT. Translated: CASSPSGRVTDTQYF.